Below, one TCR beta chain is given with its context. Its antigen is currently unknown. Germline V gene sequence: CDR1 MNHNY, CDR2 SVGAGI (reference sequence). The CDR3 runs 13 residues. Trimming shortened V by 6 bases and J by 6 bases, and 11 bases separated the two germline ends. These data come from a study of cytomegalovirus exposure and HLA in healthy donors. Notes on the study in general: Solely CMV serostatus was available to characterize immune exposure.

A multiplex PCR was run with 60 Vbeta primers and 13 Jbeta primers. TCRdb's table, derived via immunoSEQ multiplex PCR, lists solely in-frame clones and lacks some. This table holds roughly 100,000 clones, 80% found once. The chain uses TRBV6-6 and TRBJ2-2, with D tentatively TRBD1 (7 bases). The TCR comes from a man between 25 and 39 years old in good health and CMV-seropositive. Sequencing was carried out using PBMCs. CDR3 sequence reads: CASSTRGAGELFF. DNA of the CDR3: TGTGCCAGCAGCACCAGGGGGGCCGGGGAGCTGTTTTTT.